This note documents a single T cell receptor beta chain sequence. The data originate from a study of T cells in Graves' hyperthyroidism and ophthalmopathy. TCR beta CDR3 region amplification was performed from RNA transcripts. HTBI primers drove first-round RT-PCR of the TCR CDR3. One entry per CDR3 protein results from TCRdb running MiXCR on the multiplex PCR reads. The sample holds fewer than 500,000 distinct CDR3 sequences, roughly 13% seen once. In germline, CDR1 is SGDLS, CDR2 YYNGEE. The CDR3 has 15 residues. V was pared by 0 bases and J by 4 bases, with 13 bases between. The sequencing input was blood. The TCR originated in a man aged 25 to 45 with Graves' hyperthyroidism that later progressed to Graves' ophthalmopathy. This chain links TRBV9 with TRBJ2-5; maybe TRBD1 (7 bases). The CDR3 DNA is TGTGCCAGCAGCGTAGCTGGCAGGGGGGTAGAGACCCAGTACTTC. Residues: CASSVAGRGVETQYF. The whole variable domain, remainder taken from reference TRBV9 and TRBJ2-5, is DSGVTQTPKHLITATGQRVTLRCSPRSGDLSVYWYQQSLDQGLQFLIQYYNGEERAKGNILERFSAQQFPDLHSELNLSSLELGDSALYFCASSVAGRGVETQYFGPGTRLLVL.